One TCR beta chain is described in this entry. The antigen remains undetermined. Unique molecular identifiers were carried by the TCR beta cDNA libraries. T cells numbering about 0.9 to 11 million yielded approximately 500,000 cDNA molecules. MiXCR, applied by TCRdb to the PCR reads, yields one record per CDR3 protein. The table shows approximately 630,000 distinct CDR3 sequences, with 55% to 70% occurring only once. This sample is part of a study of post-analysis software for immune sequencing data. Study-level findings and limits: Samples from a shared batch, those prepared together, strongly co-clustered by F measure. Elevated frequency relative to controls characterized 4 or 5 TRBV segments in patients, TRBV5-6, TRBV5-1 and TRBV20-1 among them. Significantly lower normalized Chao1 diversity was seen in multiple sclerosis patients than in controls.

This CDR3 has 16 amino acids. Germline CDR1 reads SGDLS; CDR2 reads YYNGEE. The V end was cut by 3 bases, the J end by 5 bases, with 19 bases between. The J gene is TRBJ2-3, the V gene TRBV9; tentatively, D is TRBD2 (6 bases). Sequencing was done on a sample of blood. The clonotype originates from a girl between 2 and 10 years old with multiple sclerosis. CDR3 residues: CASSEELAGFVDTQYF. CDR3 DNA: TGTGCCAGCAGCGAAGAGTTGGCGGGGTTCGTAGATACGCAGTATTTT.